These T cell receptor beta chains were read from a single sample in a study of PD-L1 blockade in urothelial cancer. Sequenced by immunoSEQ multiplex PCR; TCRdb stores in-frame clones only, minus some. The sample lists approximately 90,000 clones; roughly 84% were seen once. The sample consisted of PBMCs, taken around atezolizumab (anti-PD-L1) treatment. These receptors originate from a man aged 60 to 75 with urothelial cancer. The CDR3 runs from the conserved cysteine through the conserved F or W. D genes are given only for firm matches. Not every row has a clone size; where given, it reads once, few, many or a size class.

clone_size	v_call	j_call	d_call	cdr3_nt	cdr3_aa
NA	TRBV6-5	TRBJ1-1	NA	TGTGCCAGCAGTTACCGTACGGGGGACACTGAAGCTTTCTTT	CASSYRTGDTEAFF
NA	TRBV29-1	TRBJ2-7	TRBD1	TGCAGCGCCCTCCGGGACAGCTACGAGCAGTACTTC	CSALRDSYEQYF
NA	TRBV5-1	TRBJ2-3	NA	TGCGCCAGCAGCCAGCTTAGTTCGGGGGGCACAGATACGCAGTATTTT	CASSQLSSGGTDTQYF
once	TRBV6-1	TRBJ2-7	TRBD1	TGTGCCAGCAGGGGACAGGGGAGCCAATACGAGCAGTACTTC	CASRGQGSQYEQYF
NA	TRBV4-1	TRBJ2-7	TRBD2	TGCGCCAGCAGCCCTAACGGACTAGCGGGAGCCCTCTCCTACGAGCAGTACTTC	CASSPNGLAGALSYEQYF
NA	TRBV28	TRBJ2-4	NA	TGTGCCAGCAGTGTAGAAAACATTCAGTACTTC	CASSVENIQYF
NA	TRBV9	TRBJ2-7	NA	TGTGCCAGCAGCCCAGGGCCACACTCCTACGAGCAGTACTTC	CASSPGPHSYEQYF
NA	TRBV2	TRBJ1-2	NA	TGTGCCAGCAGGCCCAGGGCGAACTATGGCTACACCTTC	CASRPRANYGYTF
NA	TRBV2	TRBJ2-5	TRBD2	TGTGCCAGCAGTGAAGGACGGCTAGCGGGGGGCCAGCAAGAGACCCAGTACTTC	CASSEGRLAGGQQETQYF
NA	TRBV6-7	TRBJ2-3	TRBD2	TGTGCCAGCAGTTGGCCGATTGGCGGGAGAGACACAGATACGCAGTATTTT	CASSWPIGGRDTDTQYF
NA	TRBV2	TRBJ2-1	TRBD2	TGTGCCAGCAGTGACTTTAGCGGGAGTTACAATGAGCAGTTCTTC	CASSDFSGSYNEQFF
NA	TRBV2	TRBJ1-1	NA	TGTGCCAGCAGAAAACAGGGCAACGAAAACACTGAAGCTTTCTTT	CASRKQGNENTEAFF
NA	TRBV7-9	TRBJ2-1	TRBD2	TGTGCCAGCAGCTTGGGAGGGGTAGAAAATGAGCAGTTCTTC	CASSLGGVENEQFF
few	TRBV9	TRBJ2-3	NA	TGTGCCAGCAGCCGTAGGGGCGAGACAGATACGCAGTATTTT	CASSRRGETDTQYF
NA	TRBV28	TRBJ1-5	NA	TGTGCCAGCAGTGGGCATCAGCCCCAGCATTTT	CASSGHQPQHF
NA	TRBV5-8	TRBJ2-5	TRBD1	TGTGCCAGCAGCTTGGGGGACAGGGGGTCCCAAGAGACCCAGTACTTC	CASSLGDRGSQETQYF
NA	TRBV7-2	TRBJ2-2	NA	TGTGCCAGCAGCCACAGGGAGACGAACACCGGGGAGCTGTTTTTT	CASSHRETNTGELFF
NA	TRBV19	TRBJ1-1	NA	TGTGCCAGTAGTATCCTAGAGAACACTGAAGCTTTCTTT	CASSILENTEAFF
NA	TRBV4-3	TRBJ2-1	TRBD1	TGCGCCAGCAGCCAAGAGACAGGGCGAAATGAGCAGTTCTTC	CASSQETGRNEQFF
NA	TRBV4-1	TRBJ1-2	TRBD1	TGCGCCAGCAGCCAAGCCCCGACAGGGCTGACTAACTATGGCTACACCTTC	CASSQAPTGLTNYGYTF
NA	TRBV7-9	TRBJ1-2	NA	TGTGCCAGCAGCCCCCAGGGTCAGGCTCGACAAAACTATGGCTACACCTTC	CASSPQGQARQNYGYTF
NA	TRBV2	TRBJ1-1	NA	TGTGCCAGCGCTGGTCGGACTGAAGCTTTCTTT	CASAGRTEAFF
NA	TRBV7-2	TRBJ2-4	TRBD2	TGTGCCAGCAGCCCAGGACTAGTGGGTGCGGACATTCAGTACTTC	CASSPGLVGADIQYF
NA	TRBV5-1	TRBJ1-2	TRBD1	TGCGCCAGCAGCGTCCCGGGACAGACCTATGGCTACACCTTC	CASSVPGQTYGYTF
NA	TRBV11-2	TRBJ2-7	NA	TGTGCCAGCAGCACCCACGGGGGTAGAATTTACGAGCAGTACTTC	CASSTHGGRIYEQYF
NA	TRBV19	TRBJ2-5	TRBD1	TGTGCCAGTAGCGGACAGGTAGAGACCCAGTACTTC	CASSGQVETQYF
NA	TRBV30	TRBJ2-7	NA	TGTGCCTGGAACCGGGGAACGTCCTACGAGCAGTACTTC	CAWNRGTSYEQYF
NA	TRBV5-5	TRBJ1-6	TRBD1	TGTGCCAGCAGCTCCGGACAGGGGGCCTCTTCACCCCTCCACTTT	CASSSGQGASSPLHF
NA	TRBV7-2	TRBJ2-3	TRBD2	TGTGCCAGCAGCGTCGGGACTACTAGCACAGATACGCAGTATTTT	CASSVGTTSTDTQYF
NA	TRBV11-2	TRBJ2-3	TRBD1	TGTGCCAGCAGCCTTGACAGGGTGGGAACAGATACGCAGTATTTT	CASSLDRVGTDTQYF
NA	TRBV9	TRBJ2-3	TRBD2	TGTGCCAGCAGCCTGGCGGGGGACACAGATACGCAGTATTTT	CASSLAGDTDTQYF
NA	TRBV9	TRBJ2-2	TRBD2	TGTGCCAGCAGCCCCCAGGCGGGAGGAACCGGGGAGCTGTTTTTT	CASSPQAGGTGELFF
NA	TRBV13	TRBJ2-3	TRBD2	TGTGCCAGCAGCTCGACGCGGAGACTAGCGGGAGTTTCAGATACGCAGTATTTT	CASSSTRRLAGVSDTQYF
NA	TRBV7-2	TRBJ2-7	TRBD2	TGTGCCAGCAGCCCCACTGCGGGAGGACGCTACGAGCAGTACTTC	CASSPTAGGRYEQYF
NA	TRBV7-8	TRBJ1-1	TRBD1	TGTGCCAGCAGCTTTAGGGACAGTACAAAAGCTTTCTTT	CASSFRDSTKAFF
NA	TRBV19	TRBJ1-2	TRBD1	TGTGCCAGTAGTATAGAGCCCCCGGGACAGGGGTCCGCGGGCTACACCTTC	CASSIEPPGQGSAGYTF
NA	TRBV10-3	TRBJ2-5	NA	TGTGCCATCAGTGAGGGGGCCCCAAAGGGGGAGACCCAGTACTTC	CAISEGAPKGETQYF
NA	TRBV6-1	TRBJ2-1	TRBD2	TGTGCCAGCAGTGAATGGCATAAGGGCGTAGCGGGGAACAATGAGCAGTTCTTC	CASSEWHKGVAGNNEQFF
NA	TRBV19	TRBJ1-5	TRBD1	TGTGCCAGTAGGGACAGGATCTTTAATCAGCCCCAGCATTTT	CASRDRIFNQPQHF
NA	TRBV6-1	TRBJ2-3	TRBD1	TGTGCCAGCAGTGAAGCAACAGGGGGCAAAGATACGCAGTATTTT	CASSEATGGKDTQYF
NA	TRBV7-9	TRBJ1-1	NA	TGTGCCAGCAGCTTGTCTACTACGAGCCACACTGAAGCTTTCTTT	CASSLSTTSHTEAFF